These 31 T cell receptor beta chains were all obtained from the same sample, sequenced in a study of blood T cell repertoires in COVID-19. Only in-frame clones appear in the TCRdb table, and some are missing; sequencing was by immunoSEQ multiplex PCR. The data contain some 670,000 clones, about 87% of them singletons. The sample consisted of peripheral blood. Receptor source: a woman younger than 30 with acute or convalescent COVID-19.

To note about this clone: The identical CDR3 is also encoded by other nucleotide sequences in the sample. The chain links TRBV12-3 or TRBV12-4 to TRBJ2-3, with TRBD2 identical over 7 bases. This CDR3 has 13 amino acids. Trimming cost V 0 bases and J 6 bases; bases outside gene matches: 0. The CDR3 DNA reads TGTGCCAGCAGTTTAGCGGGGGGGGATACGCAGTATTTT. This translates into CASSLAGGDTQYF.

Comments on this clone: This CDR3 is also generated by other DNA sequences in the sample. The V gene is TRBV5-1, the J gene TRBJ1-1; no definite D call. Looked up from germline, CDR1 is SGHRS and CDR2 is YFSETQ. This CDR3 region has 13 residues. The V end was cut by 1 base, the J end by 1 base, with 5 bases between. The DNA for the CDR3 is TGCGCCAGCAGCTTGACAGAGAACACTGAAGCTTTCTTT. Amino acid sequence: CASSLTENTEAFF.

The chain uses TRBV28 and TRBJ1-2, with TRBD1 as a possible D gene (6 bases). CDR1 MDHEN and CDR2 SYDVKM come from the germline V gene. The CDR3 extends over 14 amino acids. V dropped 6 bases and J dropped 4 bases, with 15 bases sitting between them. The CDR3 is CASRNRAGIYGYTF. In DNA form, the CDR3 reads TGTGCCAGCAGGAACAGGGCCGGAATCTATGGCTACACCTTC.

This clone was seen once. The chain combines TRBV19 with TRBJ1-1, with 7 nucleotides matching TRBD1. With 7 bases clipped from V and 3 bases from J, the junction kept 5 bases outside the gene matches. The CDR3 sequence is 13 residues long. Germline assignment: CDR1 LNHDA and CDR2 SQIVND (reference sequence). The CDR3 sequence: CASNPGQYTEAFF. The CDR3 DNA reads TGTGCCAGTAATCCGGGACAGTACACTGAAGCTTTCTTT.

The CDR3 loop is CASGLTTVNTEAFF. The DNA for the CDR3 is TGTGCTAGTGGTTTGACAACAGTGAACACTGAAGCTTTCTTT. V usage is TRBV12-5 and J usage is TRBJ1-1; D is uncertain. Trimming cost V 2 bases and J 0 bases, with 7 bases left between them. In germline, CDR1 is LGHNT, CDR2 FRNRAP. The CDR3 sequence is 14 residues long.

J is TRBJ1-2 and V is TRBV30; D gene uncertain. Deletions cut 1 base from V and 9 bases from J, with 9 bases between. The germline gives CDR1 GTSNPN, CDR2 SVGIG (reference sequence). The CDR3 covers 11 residues. The CDR3 DNA is TGTGCCTGGAGTGGTGGAGGGAGCTACACCTTC. As protein: CAWSGGGSYTF.

The J gene is TRBJ1-4, the V gene TRBV3-1 (or the pseudogene TRBV3-2); D call uncertain. V dropped 1 base and J dropped 8 bases, with 8 bases sitting between them. CDR1 and CDR2 from the germline V gene are LGHDT and YNNKEL (reference sequence). The CDR3 has 13 amino acids. This chain's CDR3 is CASSQVLSEKLFF. The CDR3 bases are TGTGCCAGCAGCCAAGTGTTGAGCGAAAAACTGTTTTTT.

As DNA, the CDR3 is TGTGCCAGCAGCCGGACAGGGAACTCTGGAAACACCATATATTTT. Encoded protein: CASSRTGNSGNTIYF. This chain joins TRBV6-5 and TRBJ1-3, with 8 bases identical to TRBD1. Germline lookup yields CDR1 MNHEY and CDR2 SVGAGI. CDR3 length: 15 amino acids. The junction had 4 bases not matched to a gene; V was cut back by 6 bases and J by 0 bases.

The rearrangement joins TRBV7-8 to TRBJ1-2, with TRBD1 as a possible D gene (5 bases). Trimming took off 1 base at V and 0 bases at J, with 9 bases between the two ends. The germline gives CDR1 SGHVS, CDR2 FQNEAQ. This CDR3 contains 15 residues. This CDR3 is CASSLVAGPNYGYTF. CDR3 nucleotide sequence: TGTGCCAGCAGCTTAGTAGCAGGGCCTAACTATGGCTACACCTTC.

This chain links TRBV18 with TRBJ2-1, with TRBD2 matching 8 bases. CDR3 length equals 14 residues. From germline, CDR1 is KGHSH and CDR2 LQKENI. Trimming took 1 base from V and 7 from J; bases not matched to a gene: 3. The CDR3 nucleotides are TGTGCCAGCTCACCACAGGGACTAGTGAATGAGCAGTTCTTC. Translated, it gives CASSPQGLVNEQFF.

The chain recombines TRBV3-1 (or the pseudogene TRBV3-2) with TRBJ2-5; possibly TRBD1 for D (5 bases). Germline V gene data show CDR1 as LGHDT and CDR2 as YNNKEL (reference sequence). V was clipped by 6 bases and J by 2 bases, with 19 bases between them. The CDR3 totals 16 residues. As DNA, the CDR3 is TGTGCCAGCAGTCTTGCAGGGATGCTGGGACAAGAGACCCAGTACTTC. Encoded protein: CASSLAGMLGQETQYF.

The chain joins TRBV4-1 to TRBJ2-1, with a tentative D call TRBD2 (5 bases). The V gene lost 4 bases and the J gene lost 8 bases, with 18 bases spanning the gap. The CDR3 extends over 15 amino acids. CDR1 and CDR2 from the germline V gene are MGHRA and YSYEKL. The CDR3 here is CASSLPAGVGDEQFF. As DNA, the CDR3 is TGCGCCAGCAGCCTACCGGCGGGCGTAGGTGATGAGCAGTTCTTC.

This clone appeared a single time. The chain uses TRBV7-2 and TRBJ1-2; D not resolved. The CDR3 sequence is 17 residues long. The V gene lost 3 bases and the J gene lost 2 bases, with 19 bases spanning the gap. Germline CDR1 is SGHTA and CDR2 is FQGNSA. The CDR3 reads CASSFRQTRAKNYGYTF. In DNA, the CDR3 is TGTGCCAGCAGCTTCAGGCAAACGAGGGCGAAAAACTATGGCTACACCTTC.

The chain recombines TRBV19 with TRBJ1-6, with TRBD1 as a possible D gene (5 bases). V was pared by 1 base and J by 2 bases, with 15 bases between. Germline CDR1 LNHDA, CDR2 SQIVND (reference sequence). The CDR3 length is 18 residues. The CDR3 DNA reads as TGTGCCAGTAGTATAGCCTCGGGGGAACGCACCTATAATTCACCCCTCCACTTT. As protein: CASSIASGERTYNSPLHF.

The rearrangement uses TRBV19 and TRBJ1-2; D perhaps matches TRBD1 (6 bases). Germline V CDR1 and CDR2: LNHDA, SQIVND (reference sequence). The CDR3 is 14 amino acids. The V gene lost 5 bases and the J gene lost 7 bases, with 17 bases spanning the gap. The CDR3 sequence is CASSARTASGGYTF. The DNA of the CDR3 is TGTGCCAGTAGTGCAAGGACAGCCTCTGGTGGCTACACCTTC. The entire variable domain, with the rest obtained from reference TRBV19 and TRBJ1-2, is as follows: DGGITQSPKYLFRKEGQNVTLSCEQNLNHDAMYWYRQDPGQGLRLIYYSQIVNDFQKGDIAEGYSVSREKKESFPLTVTSAQKNPTAFYLCASSARTASGGYTFGSGTRLTVV.

V usage is TRBV6-1 and J usage is TRBJ1-5, with 9 bases that match TRBD1. From germline, CDR1 is MNHNS and CDR2 SASEGT. J gave up 6 bases and V 0 bases, and 3 bases lay outside the gene matches. The CDR3 covers 15 residues. The CDR3 protein is CASSEAMDRGQPQHF. The CDR3 DNA reads as TGTGCCAGCAGTGAAGCGATGGACAGGGGTCAGCCCCAGCATTTT.

This chain uses TRBV29-1 with TRBJ2-2, with no clear D. The CDR3 has 13 amino acids. V lost 7 bases to trimming and J lost 2 bases, with 11 bases between them. Germline lookup yields CDR1 SQVTM and CDR2 ANQGSEA. The CDR3 DNA reads as TGCAGCGCCGATAAACTAAACACCGGGGAGCTGTTTTTT. This codes for CSADKLNTGELFF.

The count of this clone is one. CDR3 sequence reads: CASSTRGYRTDTQYF. CDR3 DNA sequence: TGTGCCAGTAGTACCAGGGGGTATCGGACAGATACGCAGTATTTT. The chain is built from TRBV19 and TRBJ2-3; 7 positions agree with TRBD1. Germline V CDR1 and CDR2: LNHDA, SQIVND (reference sequence). This CDR3 has 15 amino acids. With 4 bases clipped from V and 3 bases from J, the junction kept 7 bases outside the gene matches.

The CDR3 DNA follows: TGTGCCAGCAGCTTAGCGGCCAGGGGGAGGTACGAGCAGTACTTC. It specifies CASSLAARGRYEQYF. The chain recombines TRBV13 with TRBJ2-7; a possible D gene is TRBD1 (7 bases). Germline assignment: CDR1 PRHDT and CDR2 FYEKMQ (reference sequence). This CDR3 region has 15 residues. V was pared by 1 base and J by 4 bases, with 14 bases between.

With respect to this clone: This same CDR3 is encoded by further DNA sequences in the sample. V and J are TRBV18 and TRBJ1-1; 7 nucleotides align to TRBD1. J gave up 0 bases and V 3 bases, and 1 base lay outside the gene matches. Germline loops: CDR1 KGHSH, CDR2 LQKENI. CDR3 length equals 14 residues. Written as DNA, the CDR3 is TGTGCCAGCTCACCGACAGGGTTGAACACTGAAGCTTTCTTT. It codes for CASSPTGLNTEAFF.

This clone appeared a single time. The CDR3 nucleotides are TGTGCCAGCAGCCTAATCAGGGTTTCTGGAAACACCATATATTTT. Amino acid sequence: CASSLIRVSGNTIYF. The genes are TRBV7-2 and TRBJ1-3; maybe TRBD1 (5 bases). The CDR3 contains 15 residues. From germline, CDR1 is SGHTA and CDR2 FQGNSA. Trimming took off 5 bases at V and 1 base at J, with 12 bases between the two ends.

This chain uses TRBV7-9 with TRBJ1-1; D is possibly TRBD1 (5 bases). The CDR3 has 14 residues. V lost 5 bases, J lost 5 bases, and 15 bases lay in between. Germline V gene lookup returns CDR1 SEHNR and CDR2 FQNEAQ (reference sequence). This chain's CDR3 is CASSVREGNTEAFF. The CDR3 DNA reads TGTGCCAGCAGCGTCAGGGAAGGGAATACTGAAGCTTTCTTT.

The chain has TRBV21-1 and TRBJ1-2. TRBV21-1 is marked as a pseudogene. This CDR3 has 15 amino acids. This CDR3 reads CASSKFGGDNYGYTF. The CDR3 DNA follows: TGTGCCAGCAGCAAATTCGGGGGGGACAACTATGGCTACACCTTC.

The rearrangement uses TRBV3-1 (or the pseudogene TRBV3-2) and TRBJ1-4; the match to TRBD1 covers 8 bases. The CDR3 runs to 14 residues. The J segment lost 8 bases and the V segment lost 2 bases, leaving 4 bases of the junction unmatched. The germline CDR1 and CDR2 sequences are LGHDT and YNNKEL (reference sequence). CDR3 protein: CASSQLQGAEKLFF. In DNA form, the CDR3 reads TGTGCCAGCAGCCAACTGCAGGGGGCCGAAAAACTGTTTTTT.

Note on this clone: Other nucleotide sequences from this sample produce the same CDR3. The chain combines TRBV28 with TRBJ2-7, with TRBD1 matching over 11 bases. This CDR3 spans 12 amino acids. The ends lost 8 bases at V and 7 bases at J; junction bases unmatched: 4. The germline CDR1 and CDR2 sequences are MDHEN and SYDVKM. CDR3 amino acids: CASGQGAYEQYF. DNA of the CDR3: TGTGCCAGCGGACAGGGGGCGTATGAGCAGTACTTC. Complete variable domain (other parts from reference TRBV28 and TRBJ2-7): DVKVTQSSRYLVKRTGEKVFLECVQDMDHENMFWYRQDPGLGLRLIYFSYDVKMKEKGDIPEGYSVSREKKERFSLILESASTNQTSMYLCASGQGAYEQYFGPGTRLTVT.

This chain links TRBV6-6 with TRBJ1-5; possibly TRBD1 for D (6 bases). The V gene lost 6 bases and the J gene lost 2 bases, with 14 bases spanning the gap. There are 15 residues in the CDR3. Germline-derived CDR1 and CDR2 are MNHNY and SVGAGI (reference sequence). The CDR3 sequence is CASRPLGQRNQPQHF. Written as DNA, the CDR3 is TGTGCCAGCAGACCCCTCGGACAGCGCAATCAGCCCCAGCATTTT.

In DNA, the CDR3 is TGCGCCAGCAGCTTGGTTGCGGGGGAGACCCAGTACTTC. Amino acid sequence: CASSLVAGETQYF. The chain carries TRBV5-1 and TRBJ2-5; TRBD2 is a possible D gene (6 bases). V gave up 0 bases and J gave up 5 bases, with 8 bases separating them. The CDR3 is 13 residues long. From germline, CDR1 is SGHRS and CDR2 YFSETQ.

The chain carries TRBV9 and TRBJ1-5, with 12 bases identical to TRBD1. The CDR3 length is 17 residues. Germline V gives CDR1 SGDLS, CDR2 YYNGEE. The junction had 3 bases not matched to a gene; V was cut back by 0 bases and J by 2 bases. CDR3 sequence: CASSVEGTGGGNQPQHF. For the CDR3, the DNA is TGTGCCAGCAGCGTAGAAGGGACAGGGGGCGGCAATCAGCCCCAGCATTTT.

The chain carries TRBV9 and TRBJ2-1; 7 bases fit TRBD2. Germline V gene sequence: CDR1 SGDLS, CDR2 YYNGEE. Trimming at V came to 0 bases and at J to 1 base, leaving 4 bases not matched to a gene. This CDR3 is built from 16 residues. This CDR3 reads CASSVGDSGSYNEQFF. The CDR3 nucleotides read TGTGCCAGCAGCGTAGGGGATAGCGGGTCCTACAATGAGCAGTTCTTC.

This rearrangement joins TRBV18 to TRBJ2-1; 15 nucleotides agree with TRBD2. Germline V gene data show CDR1 as KGHSH and CDR2 as LQKENI. The CDR3 is made up of 18 amino acids. The J segment lost 6 bases and the V segment lost 0 bases, leaving 6 bases of the junction unmatched. The CDR3 reads CASSPPGLAGGPSNEQFF. In DNA form, the CDR3 reads TGTGCCAGCTCACCACCAGGACTAGCGGGGGGGCCAAGCAATGAGCAGTTCTTC.

The chain joins TRBV6-2 or TRBV6-3 to TRBJ2-3, with TRBD1 matching over 10 bases. The V gene's germline CDR1 is MNHEY and CDR2 SVGEGT. Trimming cost V 6 bases and J 4 bases; bases outside gene matches: 7. The CDR3 length is 15 residues. CDR3 DNA sequence: TGTGCCAGCAGCCAGACAGGGGGCGGCTCAGATACGCAGTATTTT. Residues: CASSQTGGGSDTQYF.